The text below deals with one TCR beta chain. Its specificity is not known. Method: immunoSEQ multiplex PCR; TCRdb's copy keeps in-frame clones and lacks some. The sample lists roughly 70,000 clones, around 84% occurring once. The data were obtained in a study of T cell responses to AZD1222 COVID-19 vaccine. The study's findings and limits: Elevations in Spike-specific TCR breadth and depth followed administration of two AZD1222 doses. No repertoire was sampled before or during the peak T cell response, only after it. Baseline seropositivity characterized only six AZD1222 recipients. Most donors were white British and more were female, and clonal diversity was possibly underestimated.

V was shortened by 4 bases and J by 4 bases, with 10 bases between the two germline ends. The germline CDR1 and CDR2 sequences are MGHRA and YSYEKL. The length of the CDR3 is 13 residues. The material sequenced was peripheral blood, taken on day 0 of AZD1222 vaccination. J is TRBJ2-5 and V is TRBV4-1; D unresolved. This clonotype was sampled from an adult in good health. The CDR3 sequence: CASSLLLRETQYF. The CDR3 nucleotides read TGCGCCAGCAGCCTCCTTCTCCGAGAGACCCAGTACTTC.